Included here is one TCR beta chain sequence, with context. The clone's antigen remains unknown. Base qualities are not at hand, and no much larger clone is one base apart. This record belongs to a study of blood T cell repertoires in COVID-19 (dated by TCRdb to the early 2020s). Concerning the study at large: The collaborator samples originated in the United States, Italy and Spain and spanned the acute and convalescent phases of COVID-19. The sample metadata nearly always contained a de-identified subject ID, COVID-19 status, age in years and sex. Samples were obtained from the ongoing ImmuneRACE study (first 160 participants) and from 1,254 subjects provided by 6 global collaborators. Where available, HLA class I and class II types were taken from metadata supplied by the sample provider and were not determined by assay-based typing. The material from the prospective study consisted of cDNA or gDNA derived from T cells, B-cell-depleted T cells, or PBMCs. Deeply sampled blood TCRbeta repertoires from subjects exposed to, actively infected with, or recovered from COVID-19 were included in the dataset. The repertoires were made available in a free public database intended to serve as a resource for research on the immune response to SARS-CoV-2.

Each collaborating institution followed its own protocols to collect whole blood in K2EDTA tubes. For TCRbeta analysis, collaborator samples were shipped as frozen whole blood, as isolated PBMCs, or as DNA extracted from either sample type. The full study reports these points: The amount of clinical and demographic metadata varied by source and participant and was provided uncurated.

TCRbeta CDR3 regions were amplified from genomic DNA using the immunoSEQ Assay, a bias-controlled multiplex PCR. Per the authors' processing: Within the assay, amplification of reference gene primers was used to estimate how many nucleated cells each sample contained. To quantify the absolute abundance of each unique TCRbeta CDR3 rearrangement, sequence reads were collapsed and filtered. For each sample, productive Simpson clonality was calculated as the square root of Simpson's diversity index across productive rearrangements. Imported from immuneACCESS, the table was reduced by TCRdb to in-frame sequences with V and J called. These copies leave out some clones; in studies compared against another copy, an unresolved V gene accounts for under half, and the cause of the remainder is not known. The V and J calls and clone size were taken over from that table, and D and trimming were inferred from the DNA. The sample table holds just over 150,000 clones, of which around 80% were seen once. The biggest ten clones account for roughly 8.9% of the sample.

The sample taken for sequencing was peripheral blood. This sequence originates from a woman between 45 and 60 years old with acute or convalescent COVID-19.

The sequence in DNA is TGCGCCAGCAGCCAGGAACCCAGCGGTAGCTCCTACAATGAGCAGTTCTTC. It codes for CASSQEPSGSSYNEQFF. The chain is assembled from TRBV4-3 and TRBJ2-1; tentative D gene TRBD2, with 5 bases matching. The germline V gene supplies CDR1 LGHNA and CDR2 YSLEER. Inclusive of the bounding cysteine and phenylalanine, the CDR3 is 17 residues long. Only the CDR3 portion is preserved as DNA: 51 bases, with reading frame beginning at the first base. V is clipped by 3 bases and J by 0 bases, and the sequence between their germline boundaries is 15 bases long.